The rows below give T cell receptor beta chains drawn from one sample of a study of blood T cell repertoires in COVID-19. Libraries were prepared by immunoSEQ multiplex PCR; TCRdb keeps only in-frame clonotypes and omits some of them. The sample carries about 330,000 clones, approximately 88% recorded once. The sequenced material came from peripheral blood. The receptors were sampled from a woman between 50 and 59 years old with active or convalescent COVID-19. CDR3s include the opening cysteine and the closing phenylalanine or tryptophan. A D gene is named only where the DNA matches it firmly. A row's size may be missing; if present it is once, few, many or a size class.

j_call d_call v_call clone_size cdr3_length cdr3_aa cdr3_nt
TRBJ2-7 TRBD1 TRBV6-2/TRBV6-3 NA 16 CASSLLSGTGPYEQYF TGTGCCAGCAGTTTATTATCCGGGACAGGCCCCTACGAGCAGTACTTC
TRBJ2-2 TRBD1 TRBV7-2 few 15 CASSLRDRGTGELFF TGTGCCAGCAGCTTGAGGGACAGGGGAACCGGGGAGCTGTTTTTT
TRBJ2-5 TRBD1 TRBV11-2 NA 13 CASSGQGAETQYF TGTGCCAGCAGCGGACAGGGGGCGGAGACCCAGTACTTC
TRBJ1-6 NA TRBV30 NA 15 CAWRPSSSYNSPLHF TGTGCCTGGAGACCATCGAGCTCCTATAATTCACCCCTCCACTTT
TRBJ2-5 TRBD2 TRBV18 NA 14 CASSPGLESETQYF TGTGCCAGCTCACCCGGACTAGAATCCGAGACCCAGTACTTC
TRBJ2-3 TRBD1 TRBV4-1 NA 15 CASSRTGGSGDTQYF TGCGCCAGCAGCCGGACAGGGGGCTCGGGAGATACGCAGTATTTT
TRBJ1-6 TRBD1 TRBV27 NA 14 CASSTWDRNSPLHF TGTGCCAGCAGCACCTGGGACAGAAATTCACCCCTCCACTTT
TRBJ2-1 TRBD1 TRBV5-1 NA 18 CASSLELPGQGAYDEQFF TGCGCCAGCAGCTTAGAACTGCCGGGACAGGGGGCGTATGATGAGCAGTTCTTC
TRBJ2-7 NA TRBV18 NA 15 CASSPLRGQTYEQYF TGTGCCAGCTCACCCCTCCGAGGGCAGACCTACGAGCAGTACTTC
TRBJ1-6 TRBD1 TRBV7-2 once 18 CASSPRTGEGLLDSPLHF TGTGCCAGCAGCCCTAGGACAGGCGAAGGTTTACTAGATTCACCCCTCCACTTT
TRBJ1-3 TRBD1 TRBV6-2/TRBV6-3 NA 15 CASSQRTGTGNTIYF TGTGCCAGCAGCCAAAGGACAGGAACTGGAAACACCATATATTTT
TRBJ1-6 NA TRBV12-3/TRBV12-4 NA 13 CASSLGGDSPLHF TGTGCCAGCAGTTTGGGGGGAGATTCACCCCTCCACTTT
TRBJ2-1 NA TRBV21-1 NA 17 CASSPRPYSGKGNEQFF TGTGCCAGCAGCCCCCGCCCGTATAGCGGGAAAGGCAATGAGCAGTTCTTC
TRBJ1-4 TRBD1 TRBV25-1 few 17 CASSEYRGQLFNEKLFF TGTGCCAGCAGTGAATACAGGGGACAGTTATTCAATGAAAAACTGTTTTTT
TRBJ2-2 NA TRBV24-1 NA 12 CAIRQNTGELFF TGTGCCATCAGACAGAACACCGGGGAGCTGTTTTTT
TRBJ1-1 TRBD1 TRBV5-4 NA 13 CASSLETGELAFF TGTGCCAGCAGCTTGGAGACAGGGGAACTAGCTTTCTTT
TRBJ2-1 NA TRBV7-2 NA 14 CASSLLSEYSVQFF TGTGCCAGCAGCTTACTTTCCGAATATAGTGTTCAGTTCTTC
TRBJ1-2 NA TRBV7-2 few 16 CASSSSNIQGSSGYTF TGTGCCAGCAGCTCATCGAATATACAGGGTTCGAGTGGCTACACCTTC
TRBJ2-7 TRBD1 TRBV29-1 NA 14 CSARTGSSFYEQYF TGCAGCGCCAGGACAGGGTCCTCCTTTTACGAGCAGTACTTC
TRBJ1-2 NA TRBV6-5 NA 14 CASRNRDRSYGYTF TGTGCCAGCAGGAACCGCGACAGGAGCTATGGCTACACCTTC
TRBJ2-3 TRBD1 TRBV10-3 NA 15 CAILSDRGSTDTQYF TGTGCCATCTTAAGCGACAGGGGAAGCACAGATACGCAGTATTTT
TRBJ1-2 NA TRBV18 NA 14 CASSPPHRPYGYTF TGTGCCAGCTCACCACCTCACAGGCCCTATGGCTACACCTTC
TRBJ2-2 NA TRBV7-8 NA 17 CASSPEFAGSNTGELFF TGTGCCAGCAGCCCAGAGTTCGCGGGCTCAAACACCGGGGAGCTGTTTTTT
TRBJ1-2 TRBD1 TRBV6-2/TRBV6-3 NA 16 CASSYLGQGINYGYTF TGTGCCAGCAGTTACCTGGGACAGGGGATTAACTATGGCTACACCTTC
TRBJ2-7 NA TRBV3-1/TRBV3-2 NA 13 CASSQMSSYEQYF TGTGCCAGCAGCCAGATGAGCTCCTACGAGCAGTACTTC
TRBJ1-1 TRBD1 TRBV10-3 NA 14 CAISQGAWDTEAFF TGTGCCATCAGCCAGGGGGCGTGGGACACTGAAGCTTTCTTT
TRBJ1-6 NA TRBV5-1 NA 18 CASSPQGASPGGNSPLHF TGCGCCAGCAGCCCTCAGGGTGCCTCACCGGGCGGCAATTCACCCCTCCACTTT
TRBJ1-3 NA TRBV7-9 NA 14 CASSVQGAGNTIYF TGTGCCAGCAGCGTACAGGGAGCTGGAAACACCATATATTTT
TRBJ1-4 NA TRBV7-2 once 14 CASSLDRGNEKLFF TGTGCCAGCAGCTTGGACAGAGGGAATGAAAAACTGTTTTTT
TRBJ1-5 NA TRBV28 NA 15 CASRGVGVGNQPQHF TGTGCCAGCAGAGGGGTTGGAGTCGGCAATCAGCCCCAGCATTTT
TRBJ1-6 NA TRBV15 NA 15 CATSNQGFRNSPLHF TGTGCCACCAGTAACCAGGGATTCCGTAATTCACCCCTCCACTTT
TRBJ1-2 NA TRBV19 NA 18 CASSDLFEQGMLDYGYTF TGTGCCAGTAGTGACCTCTTCGAACAGGGAATGTTAGACTATGGCTACACCTTC